The clone carrying this TCR beta chain was counted many times. Each CDR3 protein is one row after TCRdb ran MiXCR on the 5' RACE reads. The sample holds 30,000 to 40,000 distinct CDR3 sequences, roughly 7.1% seen once. The sample is drawn from a study of early T cells in non-severe SARS-CoV-2 infection. About the research overall: The authors sequenced bulk RNA from unsorted whole blood, leaving chains unpaired.

Germline V CDR1 and CDR2: SGHTA, FQGNSA. V lost 6 bases and J lost 0, with 14 bases in between. This CDR3 contains 16 residues. This sequence originates from an adult who was a healthcare worker with PCR-confirmed SARS-CoV-2 infection or an uninfected control (not recorded which). The V call is TRBV7-2, the J call TRBJ1-4; tentative D call: TRBD1 (6 bases). The sequenced sample was whole blood, obtained at baseline. The CDR3 region has the DNA TGTGCCAGCAGTTATGGACAGACAGCAACTAATGAAAAACTGTTTTTT. Translating it yields CASSYGQTATNEKLFF.